This is a list of T cell receptor beta chains from one sample in a study of CD8+ T cells in alopecia areata. The assay was immunoSEQ multiplex PCR, and TCRdb's table has in-frame clones only and misses some. The sample carries 35,000 to 45,000 clones, just under 95% recorded once. The source was CD8+ T cells sorted from blood, collected at week 24, from a patient treated with tofacitinib. The receptor source for this set is a human donor with alopecia areata. CDR3s include the opening cysteine and the closing phenylalanine or tryptophan. The order of the fields is J gene, V gene, CDR3 protein.

J gene: TRBJ2-3
V gene: TRBV28
CDR3 protein: CASSLRASGGTGADTQYF

J gene: TRBJ2-5
V gene: TRBV19
CDR3 protein: CASTPDGETQYF

J gene: TRBJ2-3
V gene: TRBV7-2
CDR3 protein: CASSPEPNTDTQYF

J gene: TRBJ2-3
V gene: TRBV7-8
CDR3 protein: CASSLGQGRADTQYF

J gene: TRBJ2-1
V gene: TRBV28
CDR3 protein: CASSRGYNGQFF

J gene: TRBJ2-3
V gene: TRBV2
CDR3 protein: CASSDWFSSVRTDTQYF

J gene: TRBJ2-7
V gene: TRBV29-1
CDR3 protein: CSVVGQPNYEQYF

J gene: TRBJ2-1
V gene: TRBV19
CDR3 protein: CASSTGAPYNEQFF

J gene: TRBJ2-7
V gene: TRBV5-4
CDR3 protein: CASSLDRVVYEQYF

J gene: TRBJ1-1
V gene: TRBV27
CDR3 protein: CASRINTEAFF

J gene: TRBJ2-7
V gene: TRBV28
CDR3 protein: CASSLFAGGEQYF

J gene: TRBJ2-1
V gene: TRBV5-6
CDR3 protein: CASSLWGQGYNEQFF

J gene: TRBJ2-7
V gene: TRBV5-1
CDR3 protein: CASSLVGPGGHEQYF

J gene: TRBJ2-7
V gene: TRBV10-3
CDR3 protein: CAISESRNEQYF

J gene: TRBJ1-1
V gene: TRBV14
CDR3 protein: CASSQGGVLWTEAFF

J gene: TRBJ2-7
V gene: TRBV27
CDR3 protein: CASSPSGGATREQYF

J gene: TRBJ2-7
V gene: TRBV25-1
CDR3 protein: CATSGQGSYEQYF

J gene: TRBJ2-5
V gene: TRBV10-3
CDR3 protein: CAISETIEETQYF

J gene: TRBJ2-1
V gene: TRBV6-5
CDR3 protein: CASSYPGRGNEQFF

J gene: TRBJ2-2
V gene: TRBV29-1
CDR3 protein: CSGGDSTTGELFF

J gene: TRBJ2-5
V gene: TRBV5-6
CDR3 protein: CASSLLGGKQETQYF

J gene: TRBJ2-5
V gene: TRBV5-4
CDR3 protein: CASKSTEGTETQYF

J gene: TRBJ2-3
V gene: TRBV4-2
CDR3 protein: CASSQTDTDTQYF

J gene: TRBJ2-7
V gene: TRBV27
CDR3 protein: CASPTGVYEQYF

J gene: TRBJ1-1
V gene: TRBV7-6
CDR3 protein: CATSTGGLAEAFF

J gene: TRBJ2-1
V gene: TRBV29-1
CDR3 protein: CSVVSRGHNEQFF

J gene: TRBJ1-1
V gene: TRBV29-1
CDR3 protein: CSVVGSGGNNEAFF

J gene: TRBJ2-1
V gene: TRBV7-3
CDR3 protein: CASSPLAGDSYNEQFF

J gene: TRBJ2-1
V gene: TRBV7-2
CDR3 protein: CASSLGGSYNEQFF

J gene: TRBJ2-5
V gene: TRBV4-3
CDR3 protein: CASSLRQSGTSGGHLQETQYF

J gene: TRBJ2-1
V gene: TRBV18
CDR3 protein: CASSPRMGTSSYNEQFF

J gene: TRBJ2-3
V gene: TRBV7-9
CDR3 protein: CASSLLGQVDTQYF

J gene: TRBJ2-4
V gene: TRBV2
CDR3 protein: CASSGGTGEAKNIQYF

J gene: TRBJ2-1
V gene: TRBV7-8
CDR3 protein: CASSTPGVHYNEQFF

J gene: TRBJ2-7
V gene: TRBV13
CDR3 protein: CASSFPSQGYEQYF

J gene: TRBJ2-7
V gene: TRBV10-3
CDR3 protein: CAISESLDEQYF

J gene: TRBJ2-7
V gene: TRBV27
CDR3 protein: CASSSGTGRYEQYF

J gene: TRBJ2-7
V gene: TRBV7-8
CDR3 protein: CASGISYEQYF

J gene: -
V gene: TRBV7-9
CDR3 protein: CASSWDSDEQYF

J gene: TRBJ2-1
V gene: TRBV28
CDR3 protein: CASSPYNEQFF

J gene: TRBJ2-3
V gene: TRBV11-2
CDR3 protein: CASSLEPLALAGYVTDTQYF

J gene: TRBJ2-3
V gene: TRBV19
CDR3 protein: CASSIEGELSTDTQYF

J gene: TRBJ2-5
V gene: TRBV7-2
CDR3 protein: CASSLVSGTETQYF

J gene: TRBJ2-4
V gene: TRBV4-1
CDR3 protein: CASSQGAAKNIQYF

J gene: TRBJ2-5
V gene: TRBV30
CDR3 protein: CASNQGAGETQYF

J gene: -
V gene: TRBV29-1
CDR3 protein: CSVGAYEQYF

J gene: TRBJ2-1
V gene: TRBV27
CDR3 protein: CASSLTGPYEQFF

J gene: TRBJ2-1
V gene: TRBV6-6
CDR3 protein: CASSYSSDEQFF

J gene: TRBJ2-2
V gene: TRBV7-9
CDR3 protein: CASSSTVGTAAWTGELFF

J gene: TRBJ2-7
V gene: TRBV29-1
CDR3 protein: CSVAVRYEQYF

J gene: TRBJ2-7
V gene: TRBV21-1
CDR3 protein: CASSASCTYEQYF

J gene: TRBJ2-2
V gene: TRBV6-6
CDR3 protein: CASSPPDGRETGELFF

J gene: TRBJ2-7
V gene: TRBV4-1
CDR3 protein: CASSLTPLQGAEHEQYF

J gene: TRBJ2-4
V gene: TRBV6-1
CDR3 protein: CAMRRHYPF

J gene: TRBJ2-5
V gene: TRBV5-4
CDR3 protein: CASTLAGQQETQYF

J gene: TRBJ2-1
V gene: TRBV27
CDR3 protein: CASSLISSGYNEQFF

J gene: TRBJ2-5
V gene: TRBV4-1
CDR3 protein: CASSHRATTQETQYF

J gene: TRBJ2-1
V gene: TRBV6-6
CDR3 protein: CASSYSTGGPDEQFF